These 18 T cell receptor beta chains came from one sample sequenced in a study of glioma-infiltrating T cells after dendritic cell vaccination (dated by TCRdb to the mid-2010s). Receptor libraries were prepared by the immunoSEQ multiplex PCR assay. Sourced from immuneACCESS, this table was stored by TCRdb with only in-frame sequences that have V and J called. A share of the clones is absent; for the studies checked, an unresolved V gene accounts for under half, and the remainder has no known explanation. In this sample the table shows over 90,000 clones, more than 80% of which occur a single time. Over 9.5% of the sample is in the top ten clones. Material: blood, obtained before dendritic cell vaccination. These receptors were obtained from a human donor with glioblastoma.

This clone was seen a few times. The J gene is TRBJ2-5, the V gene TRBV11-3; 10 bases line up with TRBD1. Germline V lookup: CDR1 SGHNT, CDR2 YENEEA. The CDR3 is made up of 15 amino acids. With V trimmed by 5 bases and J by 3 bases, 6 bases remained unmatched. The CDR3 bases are TGTGCCAGCAGCGTCGACAGGGGGCGGAAAGAGACCCAGTACTTC. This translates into CASSVDRGRKETQYF.

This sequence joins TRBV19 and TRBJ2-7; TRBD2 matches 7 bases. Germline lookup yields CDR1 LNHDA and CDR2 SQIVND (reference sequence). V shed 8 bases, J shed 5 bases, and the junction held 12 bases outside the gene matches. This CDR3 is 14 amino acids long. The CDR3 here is CASRLRAGYNEQYF. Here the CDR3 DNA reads TGTGCCAGTCGACTACGAGCGGGGTACAACGAGCAGTACTTC.

The CDR3 sequence: CASSLDRDHTIYF. CDR3 DNA: TGTGCCAGCTCCCTGGACAGGGACCACACCATATATTTT. The chain carries TRBV6-1 and TRBJ1-3, with 8 positions matching TRBD1. V dropped 8 bases and J dropped 8; count of bases not matched to a gene: 8. The CDR3 sequence is 13 residues long. Germline CDR1 and CDR2: MNHNS and SASEGT.

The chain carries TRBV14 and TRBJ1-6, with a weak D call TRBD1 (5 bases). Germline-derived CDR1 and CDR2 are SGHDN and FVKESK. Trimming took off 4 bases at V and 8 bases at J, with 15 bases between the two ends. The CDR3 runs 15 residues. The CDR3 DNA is TGTGCCAGCAGCCCACAGACGGGGGTATATTCACCCCTCCACTTT. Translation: CASSPQTGVYSPLHF.

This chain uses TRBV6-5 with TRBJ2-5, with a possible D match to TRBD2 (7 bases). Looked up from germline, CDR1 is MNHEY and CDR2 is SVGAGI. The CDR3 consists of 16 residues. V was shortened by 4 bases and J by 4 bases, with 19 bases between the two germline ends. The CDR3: CASSSFEGGLRETQYF. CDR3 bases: TGTGCCAGCAGTTCCTTCGAGGGGGGGCTTCGAGAGACCCAGTACTTC.

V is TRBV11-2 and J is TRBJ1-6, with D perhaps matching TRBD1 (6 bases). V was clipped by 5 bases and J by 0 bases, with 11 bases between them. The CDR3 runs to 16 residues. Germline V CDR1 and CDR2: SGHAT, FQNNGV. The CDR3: CASSDTGSSYNSPLHF. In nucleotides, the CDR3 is TGTGCCAGCAGCGACACAGGGAGCTCCTATAATTCACCCCTCCACTTT.

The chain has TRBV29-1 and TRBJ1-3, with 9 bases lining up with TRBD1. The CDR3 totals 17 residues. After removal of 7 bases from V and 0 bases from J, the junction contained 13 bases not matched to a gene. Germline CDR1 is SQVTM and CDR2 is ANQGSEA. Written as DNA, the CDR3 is TGCAGCGCCGAAGGTCGGGACAGGGACTACTCTGGAAACACCATATATTTT. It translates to CSAEGRDRDYSGNTIYF.

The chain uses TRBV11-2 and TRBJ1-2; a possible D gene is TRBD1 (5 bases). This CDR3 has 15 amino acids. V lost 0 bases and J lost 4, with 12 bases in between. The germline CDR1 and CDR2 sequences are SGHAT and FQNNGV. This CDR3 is CASSLEQGRSYGYTF. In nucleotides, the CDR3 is TGTGCCAGCAGCTTAGAGCAGGGCAGGAGCTATGGCTACACCTTC.

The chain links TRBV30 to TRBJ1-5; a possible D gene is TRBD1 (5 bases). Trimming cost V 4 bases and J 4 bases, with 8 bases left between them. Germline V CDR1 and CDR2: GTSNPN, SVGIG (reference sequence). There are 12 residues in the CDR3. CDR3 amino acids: CAWNRLNQPQHF. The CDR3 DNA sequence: TGTGCCTGGAACAGGCTGAATCAGCCCCAGCATTTT.

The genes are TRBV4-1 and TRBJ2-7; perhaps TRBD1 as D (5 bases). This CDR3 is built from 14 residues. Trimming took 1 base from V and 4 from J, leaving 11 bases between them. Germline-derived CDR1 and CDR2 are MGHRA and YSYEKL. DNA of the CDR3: TGCGCCAGCAGCCAAGTTACAGCAGGGTACGAGCAGTACTTC. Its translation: CASSQVTAGYEQYF.

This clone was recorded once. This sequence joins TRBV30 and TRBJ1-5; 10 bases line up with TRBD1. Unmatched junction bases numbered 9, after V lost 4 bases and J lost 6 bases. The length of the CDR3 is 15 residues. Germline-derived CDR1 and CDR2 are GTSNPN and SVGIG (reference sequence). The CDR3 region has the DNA TGTGCCTGGAACGATGGGACAGGGGACGGTCAGCCCCAGCATTTT. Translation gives CAWNDGTGDGQPQHF.

This CDR3 is CASSLEDGFYEQYF. Here the CDR3 DNA reads TGTGCCAGCAGCTTGGAAGACGGGTTTTACGAGCAGTACTTC. The chain employs TRBV5-8 and TRBJ2-7; D unclear. V lost 0 bases to trimming and J lost 4 bases, with 11 bases between them. CDR3 size: 14 residues. Germline V gene lookup returns CDR1 SGHTS and CDR2 YDEGEE.

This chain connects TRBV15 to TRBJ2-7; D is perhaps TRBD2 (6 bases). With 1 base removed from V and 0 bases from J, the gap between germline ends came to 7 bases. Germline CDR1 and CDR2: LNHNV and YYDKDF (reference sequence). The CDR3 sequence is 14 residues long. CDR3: CATSRGTNSYEQYF. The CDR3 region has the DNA TGTGCCACCAGCAGAGGGACTAACTCCTACGAGCAGTACTTC.

DNA for the CDR3: TGTGCCAGCAGCTTAGTTGCGGCCCCCTACGAGCAGTACTTC. Amino acids: CASSLVAAPYEQYF. This rearrangement joins TRBV7-9 to TRBJ2-7; D gene unclear. The CDR3 is 14 amino acids. The germline gives CDR1 SEHNR, CDR2 FQNEAQ (reference sequence). V lost 1 base to trimming and J lost 2 bases, with 9 bases between them.

CDR3 in amino acids: CAWSKSRDQPQHF. DNA for the CDR3: TGTGCCTGGAGTAAATCGAGGGATCAGCCCCAGCATTTT. J is TRBJ1-5 and V is TRBV30; D is unresolved. CDR3 length: 13 amino acids. Germline values: CDR1 GTSNPN, CDR2 SVGIG (reference sequence). The V end lost 2 bases, the J end lost 5 bases, and 10 bases lay between the germline ends.

CDR3 sequence: CASSYTPGQQNTEAFF. The CDR3 nucleotides are TGCGCCAGCAGCTATACACCGGGACAGCAAAACACTGAAGCTTTCTTT. The chain joins TRBV5-1 to TRBJ1-1; TRBD1 agrees at 7 bases. Per the germline V gene, CDR1 is SGHRS and CDR2 is YFSETQ. J gave up 2 bases and V 3 bases, and 10 bases lay outside the gene matches. The CDR3 sequence is 16 residues long.

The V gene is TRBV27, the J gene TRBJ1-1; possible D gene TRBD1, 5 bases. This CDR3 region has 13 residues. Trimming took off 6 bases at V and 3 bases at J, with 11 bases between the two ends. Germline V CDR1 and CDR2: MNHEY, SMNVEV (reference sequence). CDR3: CASSRGGDTEAFF. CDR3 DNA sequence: TGTGCCAGCAGCCGGGGGGGGGACACTGAAGCTTTCTTT.

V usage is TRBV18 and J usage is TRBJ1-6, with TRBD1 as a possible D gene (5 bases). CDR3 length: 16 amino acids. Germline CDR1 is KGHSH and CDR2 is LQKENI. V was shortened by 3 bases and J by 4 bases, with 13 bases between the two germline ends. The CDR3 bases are TGTGCCAGCTCACCGCGGAGGGGCGAATATAATTCACCCCTCCACTTT. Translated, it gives CASSPRRGEYNSPLHF.